A selection of T cell receptor beta chains follows, all from one sample in a study of regulatory T cells in long-lasting Graves disease. Via MiXCR, TCRdb re-called the multiplex PCR reads, giving one row per CDR3 protein. The table records hundreds of thousands of distinct CDR3 sequences, about 16% of them present only once. In addition, the sample was reused for a study of T cells in Graves' hyperthyroidism and ophthalmopathy.

The source material was peripheral blood mononuclear cells (PBMCs), sampled at new diagnosis, from a patient treated with antithyroid drugs. Receptors originate from a man between 18 and 35 years old with Graves disease. Each CDR3 is given with its conserved first and last residue. The size of a clone is reported for some rows only, either as once, few or many, or as a class for expanded clones.

J	V	size	CDR3
TRBJ2-5	TRBV20-1	many	CSASSVWREKEETQYF
TRBJ2-1	TRBV5-1	.	CASIKREGSLNEQFF
TRBJ2-1	TRBV20-1	few	CSARDFRDSGNEQFF
TRBJ2-3	TRBV20-1	many	CSATGGGPADTQYF
TRBJ2-6	TRBV11-2	.	CASSLVRGNTGANVLTF
TRBJ1-2	TRBV19	few	CASSPTTEGYGYTF
TRBJ2-3	TRBV11-2	many	CASSRRSSGSFTDTQYF
TRBJ2-7	TRBV6-2/TRBV6-3	.	CASILLGTGSYEQYF
TRBJ2-7	TRBV11-2	.	CASSTPPGLLYEQYF
TRBJ2-1	TRBV6-2/TRBV6-3	few	CASSYGLAPNEQFF
TRBJ1-5	TRBV6-2/TRBV6-3	.	CASSYSSVVGTNQPQHF
TRBJ2-2	TRBV7-2	many	CASSLGTSGRGELFF
TRBJ2-7	TRBV11-2	many	CASSLIGREQYF
TRBJ2-3	TRBV20-1	few	CSATLLLAGRKDTQYF
TRBJ2-7	TRBV11-3	.	CASSRPILAYEQYF
TRBJ1-4	TRBV3-1	once	CASSQAETGAPVEKLFF
TRBJ2-5	TRBV2	many	CASSAIGNRLQETQYF
TRBJ2-4	TRBV20-1	.	CSARNPRDRGLVNIQYF
TRBJ2-5	TRBV6-5	.	CASRWTGRDETQYF
TRBJ2-3	TRBV20-1	.	CSAYRGTGDTDTQYF
TRBJ2-7	TRBV28	many	CASTTNEALEQYF
TRBJ1-2	TRBV20-1	many	CSARDWFAF
TRBJ2-2	TRBV28	.	CASSGLAGVGRTGEPFF
TRBJ2-2	TRBV5-6	.	CASSLPAANTGELFF
TRBJ2-1	TRBV13	few	CASSTGGSSYNEQFF
TRBJ2-7	TRBV30	.	CAWREGPTYEQYF